This T cell receptor (beta chain) came from a study of blood T cell repertoires in COVID-19. Study overall: Material from acute and convalescent COVID-19 was sourced from the United States, Italy and Spain. T cells, B-cell-depleted T cells, or PBMCs provided the cDNA or gDNA that served as material.

Authors' data handling: Amplification of reference gene primers provided the estimated nucleated cell counts. Sequenced by immunoSEQ multiplex PCR; TCRdb stores in-frame clones only, minus some. Clonal size and the V and J genes are those of that table, whereas D and trimming came from the DNA. The sample comprises around 400,000 clones, around 87% of which are singletons, and about 2.1% rests with the top ten. The V gene's germline CDR1 is SGHDT and CDR2 YYEEEE. V lost 3 bases and J lost 3, with 15 bases in between. The CDR3 has 15 amino acids. The clonotype comes from a woman between 55 and 75 years old with COVID-19, enrolled during active disease. This chain links TRBV5-6 with TRBJ1-2; the D gene is possibly TRBD1 (6 bases). The sequenced material came from peripheral blood. CDR3 amino acids: CASSYPTGNDYGYTF. Here the CDR3 DNA reads TGTGCCAGCAGCTACCCGACAGGAAACGACTATGGCTACACCTTC.